This entry lists 26 T cell receptor beta chains sequenced from one sample in a study of T cells in Graves' hyperthyroidism and ophthalmopathy. Amplification of TCR beta CDR3 regions used RNA as the template. The HTBI set primed first-round TCR CDR3 RT-PCR. TCRdb reanalysed the multiplex PCR reads using MiXCR and keeps one entry per CDR3 protein. The repertoire holds around 600,000 distinct CDR3 sequences, with 14% as singletons. Material: blood. These receptors came from a young woman with Graves' ophthalmopathy.

This clonotype was detected ten times or more. This chain uses TRBV14 with TRBJ2-7; a possible D gene is TRBD2 (6 bases). This CDR3 has 15 amino acids. V lost 0 bases, J lost 0 bases, and 9 bases lay in between. The germline gives CDR1 SGHDN, CDR2 FVKESK. CDR3 DNA sequence: TGTGCCAGCAGCCAAGAGACGGGGGTCTCCTACGAGCAGTACTTC. It codes for CASSQETGVSYEQYF.

This clonotype was seen a handful of times. The chain has TRBV12-3 or TRBV12-4 and TRBJ2-1, with 8 bases that match TRBD2. The junction had 5 bases not matched to a gene; V was cut back by 5 bases and J by 2 bases. This CDR3 spans 15 amino acids. Here the CDR3 reads CASSGLAGPYNEQFF. In DNA, the CDR3 is TGTGCCAGCAGTGGACTAGCAGGCCCCTACAATGAGCAGTTCTTC.

In this sample, this clonotype turned up many times. This rearrangement joins TRBV5-1 to TRBJ2-7, with D perhaps matching TRBD2 (5 bases). The CDR3 covers 14 residues. V lost 4 bases and J lost 5, with 16 bases in between. The germline gives CDR1 SGHRS, CDR2 YFSETQ. CDR3 in DNA: TGCGCCAGCAGCCGTGGGCCCAGCGGCAACGAGCAGTACTTC. Encoded protein: CASSRGPSGNEQYF.

This clonotype was observed many times. This sequence joins TRBV30 and TRBJ1-5; 9 bases fit TRBD1. CDR1 and CDR2 from the germline V gene are GTSNPN and SVGIG (reference sequence). This CDR3 is 15 amino acids long. The ends lost 2 bases at V and 3 bases at J; junction bases unmatched: 5. The CDR3 here is CAWSPGQGYNQPQHF. The CDR3 region has the DNA TGTGCCTGGAGTCCGGGACAGGGTTACAATCAGCCCCAGCATTTT.

V gene TRBV15 combines with J gene TRBJ2-7; 7 bases match TRBD2. With V trimmed by 1 base and J by 1 base, 1 base remained unmatched. Germline CDR1 reads LNHNV; CDR2 reads YYDKDF (reference sequence). The CDR3 contains 14 residues. The CDR3, as DNA: TGTGCCACCAGCAGAGGTAGCGGGTCCTACGAGCAGTACTTC. This gives the protein CATSRGSGSYEQYF.

There are a few counts of this clonotype. The chain joins TRBV19 to TRBJ1-5, with D perhaps TRBD1 (6 bases). Trimming stripped 4 bases from V and 4 bases from J, with 17 bases between. The CDR3 is 16 residues long. Per germline, CDR1 LNHDA and CDR2 SQIVND (reference sequence). In DNA, the CDR3 is TGTGCCAGTAGTACCATACAGGGCTATCGGAATCAGCCCCAGCATTTT. This sequence encodes CASSTIQGYRNQPQHF.

This clonotype was seen many times. The rearrangement uses TRBV5-5 and TRBJ2-5, with D possibly matching TRBD2 (7 bases). This CDR3 is 13 amino acids long. The germline V and J ends were trimmed by 3 bases and 5 bases, with 11 bases remaining between them. Germline lookup yields CDR1 SGHKS and CDR2 YYEKEE (reference sequence). The CDR3 region is CASSWEGVETQYF. CDR3 coding DNA: TGTGCCAGCAGCTGGGAGGGGGTGGAGACCCAGTACTTC.

In its sample, this clonotype was seen many times. The CDR3 sequence is CASSLRRTGELFF. CDR3 coding DNA: TGTGCCAGCAGTTTGCGACGTACCGGGGAGCTGTTTTTT. V and J are TRBV12-3 or TRBV12-4 and TRBJ2-2; no firm D call. This CDR3 spans 13 amino acids. V was pared by 3 bases and J by 5 bases, with 7 bases between.

There are many counts of this clonotype. CDR3: CATGRSGELFF. The CDR3 coding sequence is TGTGCCACCGGAAGATCCGGGGAGCTGTTTTTT. The rearrangement links TRBV24-1 to TRBJ2-2; the D is unclear. Trimming took 9 bases from V and 6 from J, leaving 7 bases between them. The CDR3 totals 11 residues. Per the germline V gene, CDR1 is KGHDR and CDR2 is SFDVKD.

Many counts were recorded for this clonotype. The rearrangement uses TRBV6-2 or TRBV6-3 and TRBJ1-1, with a possible D match to TRBD1 (5 bases). The V gene lost 6 bases and the J gene lost 11 bases, with 22 bases spanning the gap. This CDR3 region has 14 residues. The V gene's germline CDR1 is MNHEY and CDR2 SVGEGT. The CDR3 loop reads CASSSRDGGREAFF. The CDR3, as DNA: TGTGCCAGCAGCTCCCGGGACGGCGGTCGCGAGGCTTTCTTT.

The sample holds many counts of this clonotype. The chain combines TRBV6-2 or TRBV6-3 with TRBJ2-7; tentatively, D is TRBD2 (5 bases). The CDR3 sequence is 13 residues long. The ends were cut back, 11 bases at V and 3 bases at J, with 17 bases in the middle. The germline V gene encodes CDR1 MNHEY and CDR2 SVGEGT. The CDR3: CASQSFRDYEQYF. The CDR3 DNA reads as TGTGCCTCCCAATCCTTTCGGGACTACGAGCAGTACTTC.

This clonotype was recorded many times. The V and J genes are TRBV28 and TRBJ2-3, with D maybe TRBD2 (6 bases). The germline CDR1 and CDR2 sequences are MDHEN and SYDVKM. This CDR3 has 17 residues. Deletions cut 7 bases from V and 7 bases from J, with 27 bases between. CDR3 sequence: CASKPAPGLETVYTQYF. In nucleotides, the CDR3 is TGTGCCAGCAAGCCGGCTCCGGGACTCGAAACCGTCTATACGCAGTATTTT.

This clonotype is a singleton in its sample. The J gene is TRBJ2-7, the V gene TRBV11-3, with TRBD2 matching over 8 bases. There are 16 residues in the CDR3. J lost 6 bases, V lost 0 bases, and 10 bases had no gene match. Germline-derived CDR1 and CDR2 are SGHNT and YENEEA. The CDR3 protein is CASSLDNNGRASEQYF. The CDR3 nucleotides are TGTGCCAGCAGCTTAGATAATAACGGGAGGGCCTCCGAGCAGTACTTC.

The chain has TRBV6-5 and TRBJ2-5, with 8 bases matching TRBD1. V was clipped by 7 bases and J by 11 bases; unmatched bases: 12. Germline V gene sequence: CDR1 MNHEY, CDR2 SVGAGI. The CDR3 totals 13 residues. The CDR3 reads CASTLTDRELQYF. The CDR3 DNA sequence: TGTGCCAGCACCCTAACGGACAGGGAGCTTCAGTACTTC.

CDR3 bases: TGTGCCAGTAGTATCTTCCCACCAACTAGCGGGGTCACCTACGAGCAGTACTTC. Translation gives CASSIFPPTSGVTYEQYF. The chain links TRBV19 to TRBJ2-7, with TRBD2 matching over 10 bases. The V gene end was trimmed by 3 bases and the J gene end by 2 bases; junction bases not matched to a gene: 13. The germline V gene encodes CDR1 LNHDA and CDR2 SQIVND (reference sequence). This CDR3 has 18 amino acids.

There are a few counts of this clonotype. A clone one base away is much larger, so this may be a read error. The genes are TRBV2 and TRBJ2-7; 7 positions agree with TRBD2. This CDR3 spans 15 amino acids. Germline trimming cut 5 bases from V and 2 bases from J; bases unmatched to any gene: 9. The germline V gene has CDR1 SNHLY and CDR2 FYNNEI. CDR3 loop: CASSLPGLGAYEQYF. CDR3 nucleotides: TGTGCCAGCAGTTTACCAGGACTAGGGGCCTACGAGCAGTACTTC. Full variable domain (remainder filled in from reference TRBV2 and TRBJ2-7): EPEVTQTPSHQVTQMGQEVILRCVPISNHLYFYWYRQILGQKVEFLVSFYNNEISEKSEIFDDQFSVERPDGSNFTLKIRSTKLEDSAMYFCASSLPGLGAYEQYFGPGTRLTVT.

This clonotype was observed a few times. The rearrangement links TRBV20-1 to TRBJ1-4; unclear D gene. Per germline, CDR1 DFQATT and CDR2 SNEGSKA (reference sequence). V lost 0 bases, J lost 0 bases, and 8 bases lay in between. The CDR3 runs 15 residues. This CDR3 is CSARDRAPTNEKLFF. Here the CDR3 DNA reads TGCAGTGCTAGAGATCGAGCGCCAACTAATGAAAAACTGTTTTTT.

This clonotype was counted at least ten times. The rearrangement joins TRBV7-9 to TRBJ1-1; D gene unclear. Germline lookup yields CDR1 SEHNR and CDR2 FQNEAQ (reference sequence). CDR3 length equals 16 residues. V was pared by 5 bases and J by 1 base, with 17 bases between. The CDR3 DNA follows: TGTGCCAGCAGCCCAGCGCCGGGAGGCACGAACACTGAAGCTTTCTTT. It yields the protein CASSPAPGGTNTEAFF.

At least ten counts were recorded for this clonotype. The chain employs TRBV10-3 and TRBJ1-5; a possible D gene is TRBD1 (6 bases). The CDR3 covers 16 residues. V was cut by 3 bases and J by 6 bases, with 18 bases left in between. CDR1 and CDR2 from the germline V gene are ENHRY and SYGVKD. The CDR3 coding sequence is TGTGCCATCAGTGAAGGACAGTCATGGTATACTCAGCCCCAGCATTTT. As protein: CAISEGQSWYTQPQHF.

This clonotype was counted between two and nine times. The chain recombines TRBV5-5 with TRBJ1-1; 9 nucleotides line up with TRBD1. There are 16 residues in the CDR3. V lost 0 bases, J lost 0 bases, and 3 bases stayed unmatched. The germline CDR1 and CDR2 sequences are SGHKS and YYEKEE (reference sequence). In DNA form, the CDR3 reads TGTGCCAGCAGCTTGGAGAGGACAGGGGTGAACACTGAAGCTTTCTTT. Its protein is CASSLERTGVNTEAFF.

This clonotype was picked up a small number of times. The chain is built from TRBV13 and TRBJ1-4; D is undetermined. There are 12 residues in the CDR3. In germline, CDR1 is PRHDT, CDR2 FYEKMQ (reference sequence). Trimming removed 5 bases at V and 5 bases at J, with 6 bases between. CDR3 nucleotides: TGTGCCAGCAGCATCAGAAATGAAAAACTGTTTTTT. As protein: CASSIRNEKLFF. The full variable domain, rest sourced from reference TRBV13 and TRBJ1-4, is AAGVIQSPRHLIKEKRETATLKCYPIPRHDTVYWYQQGPGQDPQFLISFYEKMQSDKGSIPDRFSAQQFSDYHSELNMSSLELGDSALYFCASSIRNEKLFFGSGTQLSVL.

The sample holds many counts of this clonotype. The rearrangement joins TRBV30 to TRBJ2-1; D ambiguous. The germline V and J ends were trimmed by 3 bases and 2 bases, with 17 bases remaining between them. The CDR3 runs 16 residues. CDR1 is GTSNPN, CDR2 SVGIG, per germline (reference sequence). CDR3 amino acids: CAWRRAGVSAYNEQFF. Here the CDR3 DNA reads TGTGCCTGGAGAAGGGCTGGGGTTTCGGCCTACAATGAGCAGTTCTTC.

This clonotype was detected only a few times. The chain employs TRBV5-1 and TRBJ2-3, with 7 bases identical to TRBD1. V shed 4 bases, J shed 2 bases, and the junction held 4 bases outside the gene matches. The CDR3 covers 14 residues. Germline CDR1 and CDR2: SGHRS and YFSETQ. The CDR3 region has the DNA TGCGCCAGCAGCGCTGGGACAGCCACAGATACGCAGTATTTT. Amino acid sequence: CASSAGTATDTQYF.

The chain is built from TRBV6-2 or TRBV6-3 and TRBJ2-7; D remains ambiguous. Germline V gives CDR1 MNHEY, CDR2 SVGEGT. CDR3 size: 12 residues. Deletions cut 5 bases from V and 2 bases from J, with 7 bases between. The CDR3 loop reads CASSVDAYEQYF. CDR3 in DNA: TGTGCCAGCAGTGTGGACGCCTACGAGCAGTACTTC.

The V call is TRBV24-1, the J call TRBJ2-2; 8 bases are shared with TRBD1. Germline V gives CDR1 KGHDR, CDR2 SFDVKD. The CDR3 has 16 amino acids. Losses at the gene ends were 2 bases for V and 4 bases for J; bases not matched to a gene: 5. CDR3 region: CATSDSRTGSTGELFF. The CDR3 nucleotides are TGTGCCACCAGTGATTCCAGGACAGGGTCCACCGGGGAGCTGTTTTTT.

This chain joins TRBV27 and TRBJ2-7, with unresolved D. CDR1 MNHEY and CDR2 SMNVEV come from the germline V gene (reference sequence). Trimming cost V 0 bases and J 2 bases, with 8 bases left between them. The CDR3 runs to 14 residues. The CDR3 sequence is CASSLSLGPYEQYF. In DNA, the CDR3 is TGTGCCAGCAGTTTATCGCTAGGGCCCTACGAGCAGTACTTC.